This entry is about one TCR beta chain. This sample was taken from a study of blood T cell repertoires in COVID-19. V lost 0 bases, J lost 7 bases, and 7 bases stayed unmatched. CDR1 is MNHEY and CDR2 is SVGEGT in the germline V gene. The CDR3 is made up of 15 amino acids. Only in-frame clones appear in the TCRdb table, and some are missing; sequencing was by immunoSEQ multiplex PCR. The repertoire holds 200,000 to 250,000 clones, with approximately 82% as singletons. Material: PBMCs or T cells enriched from blood (not recorded which). The chain recombines TRBV6-2 or TRBV6-3 with TRBJ2-5; 8 bases are shared with TRBD1. The sequence was collected from a man aged 35 to 55 who had recovered from COVID-19. In DNA form, the CDR3 reads TGTGCCAGCAGTTACTCGACCAGGGGGCCGGGGACCCAGTACTTC. Translated: CASSYSTRGPGTQYF.